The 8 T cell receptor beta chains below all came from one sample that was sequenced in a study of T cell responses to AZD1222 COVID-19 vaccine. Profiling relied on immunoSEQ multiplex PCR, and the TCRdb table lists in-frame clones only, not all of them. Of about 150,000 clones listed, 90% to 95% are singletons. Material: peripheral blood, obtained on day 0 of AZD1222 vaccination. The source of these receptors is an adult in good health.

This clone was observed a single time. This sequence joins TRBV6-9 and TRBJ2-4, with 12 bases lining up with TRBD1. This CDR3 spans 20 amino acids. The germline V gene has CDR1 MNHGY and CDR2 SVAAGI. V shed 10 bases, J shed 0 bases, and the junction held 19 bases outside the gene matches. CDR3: CATLAGTGGFLSLAKNIQYF. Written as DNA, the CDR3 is TGTGCCACCCTGGCCGGGACAGGGGGCTTCTTATCCCTAGCCAAAAACATTCAGTACTTC.

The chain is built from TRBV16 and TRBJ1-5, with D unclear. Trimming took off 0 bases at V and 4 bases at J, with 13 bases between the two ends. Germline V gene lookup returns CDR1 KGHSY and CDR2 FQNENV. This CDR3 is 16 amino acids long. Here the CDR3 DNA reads TGTGCCAGCAGCCAATCGGGCACAGCTAATAATCAGCCCCAGCATTTT. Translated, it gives CASSQSGTANNQPQHF.

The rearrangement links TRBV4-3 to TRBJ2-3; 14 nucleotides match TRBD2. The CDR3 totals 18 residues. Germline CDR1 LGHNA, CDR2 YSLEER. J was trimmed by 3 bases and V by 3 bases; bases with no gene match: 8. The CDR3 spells CASSHRRRLAGGTDTQYF. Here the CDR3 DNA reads TGCGCCAGCAGCCACCGAAGGAGACTAGCGGGGGGGACAGATACGCAGTATTTT.

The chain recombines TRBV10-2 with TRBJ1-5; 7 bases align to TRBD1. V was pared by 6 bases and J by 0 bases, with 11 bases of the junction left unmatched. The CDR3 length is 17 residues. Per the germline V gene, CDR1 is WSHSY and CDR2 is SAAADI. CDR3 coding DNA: TGCGCCAGCAGCACAGGGGACCCACTCTATAGCAATCAGCCCCAGCATTTT. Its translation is CASSTGDPLYSNQPQHF.

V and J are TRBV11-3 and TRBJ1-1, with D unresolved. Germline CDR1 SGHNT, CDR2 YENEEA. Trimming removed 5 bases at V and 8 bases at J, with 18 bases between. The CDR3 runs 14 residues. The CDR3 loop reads CASSVDQWAGEAFF. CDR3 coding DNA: TGTGCCAGCAGCGTCGATCAGTGGGCGGGGGAAGCTTTCTTT.

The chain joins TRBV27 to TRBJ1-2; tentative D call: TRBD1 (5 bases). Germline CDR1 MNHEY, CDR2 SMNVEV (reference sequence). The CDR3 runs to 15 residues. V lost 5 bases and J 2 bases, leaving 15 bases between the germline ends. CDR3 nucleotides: TGTGCCAGCAGTCTCGCGTACAGGTCGAACTATGGCTACACCTTC. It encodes CASSLAYRSNYGYTF.

The CDR3, as DNA: TGTGCCAGTAGTAAAGAGAGCGGGATAACCTACGAGCAGTACTTC. This encodes CASSKESGITYEQYF. The chain recombines TRBV19 with TRBJ2-7, with 7 bases identical to TRBD2. CDR1 is LNHDA, CDR2 SQIVND, per germline (reference sequence). This CDR3 has 15 amino acids. After removal of 4 bases from V and 2 bases from J, the junction contained 8 bases not matched to a gene.

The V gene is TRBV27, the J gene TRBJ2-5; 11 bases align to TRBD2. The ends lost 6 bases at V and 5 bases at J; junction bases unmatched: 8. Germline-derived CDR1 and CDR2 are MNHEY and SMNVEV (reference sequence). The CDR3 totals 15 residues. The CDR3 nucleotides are TGTGCCAGCAGCCCGCTACTAGCGGGAGTGGAGACCCAGTACTTC. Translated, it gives CASSPLLAGVETQYF.